Shown below are 8 T cell receptor beta chains from a single sample sequenced in a study of CD8 T cells in Susac syndrome. Random hexamers were used to reverse transcribe an amount of about 0.5 to 1 ug RNA. TCRdb processed the immunoSEQ multiplex PCR reads anew with MiXCR; each CDR3 protein has one entry. The sample holds about 300,000 distinct CDR3 sequences, approximately 85% seen once. Sequences were obtained from CD8+ T cells from PBMCs. The receptors come from a human donor with multiple sclerosis.

The chain carries TRBV30 and TRBJ2-3; no clear D gene. The CDR3 loop spans 14 amino acids. The V gene's germline CDR1 is GTSNPN and CDR2 SVGIG (reference sequence). Trimming shortened V by 3 bases and J by 3 bases, and 13 bases separated the two germline ends. The DNA of the CDR3 is TGTGCCTGGAGCCTCGTATCTGGGACAGATACGCAGTATTTT. The encoded protein is CAWSLVSGTDTQYF. The full variable domain, its missing parts supplied by reference TRBV30 and TRBJ2-3, is SQTIHQWPATLVQPVGSPLSLECTVEGTSNPNLYWYRQAAGRGLQLLFYSVGIGQISSEVPQNLSASRPQDRQFILSSKKLLLSDSGFYLCAWSLVSGTDTQYFGPGTRLTVL.

The rearrangement uses TRBV6-5 and TRBJ1-1; perhaps TRBD1 as D (6 bases). This CDR3 is 12 amino acids long. Trimming removed 5 bases from V and 10 bases from J, with 14 bases in between. CDR1 MNHEY and CDR2 SVGAGI come from the germline V gene. This CDR3 is CASSPGGARAFF. The CDR3 coding sequence is TGTGCCAGCAGTCCGGGGGGGGCTCGAGCTTTCTTT.

In nucleotides, the CDR3 is TGTGCCAGCAGTTTTTCCAGGAACTCCTACGAGCAGTACTTC. Its protein is CASSFSRNSYEQYF. The rearrangement links TRBV28 to TRBJ2-7; no firm D call. The V gene's germline CDR1 is MDHEN and CDR2 SYDVKM. This CDR3 region has 14 residues. Trimming stripped 3 bases from V and 0 bases from J, with 9 bases between. Combining the CDR3 with reference TRBV28 and TRBJ2-7 gives the whole variable domain DVKVTQSSRYLVKRTGEKVFLECVQDMDHENMFWYRQDPGLGLRLIYFSYDVKMKEKGDIPEGYSVSREKKERFSLILESASTNQTSMYLCASSFSRNSYEQYFGPGTRLTVT.

The chain recombines TRBV29-1 with TRBJ2-5, with TRBD2 identical over 7 bases. The CDR3 spans 12 residues. The V segment lost 3 bases and the J segment 9 bases; nucleotides outside the gene matches: 7. Germline values: CDR1 SQVTM, CDR2 ANQGSEA. DNA for the CDR3: TGCAGCGTTGAGTTGGCGGGAGTGTCCCAGTACTTC. As protein: CSVELAGVSQYF.

The CDR3 spells CSARIVGHSNQPQHF. The CDR3 bases are TGCAGTGCTAGAATCGTAGGACATAGCAATCAGCCCCAGCATTTT. The genes are TRBV20-1 and TRBJ1-5, with a weak D call TRBD1 (5 bases). Germline V gene sequence: CDR1 DFQATT, CDR2 SNEGSKA (reference sequence). V lost 2 bases and J lost 0, with 11 bases in between. CDR3 length: 15 residues.

The chain recombines TRBV4-1 with TRBJ2-1; 10 nucleotides agree with TRBD2. The germline V gene has CDR1 MGHRA and CDR2 YSYEKL. The CDR3 runs to 20 residues. V gave up 1 base and J gave up 4 bases; unmatched junction bases: 16. The CDR3 DNA sequence: TGCGCCAGCAGCCAAGGCACAGGCTACTTTAGCGGGAGGTCGTACAATGAGCAGTTCTTC. It encodes CASSQGTGYFSGRSYNEQFF.

The CDR3 bases are TGTGCCAGCAGCACGAACCAGGCGGGGTGGCCGCCCGAGCAGTACTTC. It encodes CASSTNQAGWPPEQYF. This chain joins TRBV7-9 and TRBJ2-7; maybe TRBD2 (6 bases). CDR1 is SEHNR, CDR2 FQNEAQ, per germline (reference sequence). The V end lost 5 bases, the J end lost 6 bases, and 23 bases lay between the germline ends. The CDR3 sequence is 16 residues long.

This clonotype was seen more than once but under ten times. The chain couples TRBV28 to TRBJ2-7; TRBD2 aligns across 13 bases. The V segment lost 7 bases and the J segment 4 bases; nucleotides outside the gene matches: 10. Germline V gives CDR1 MDHEN, CDR2 SYDVKM. CDR3 length: 16 residues. CDR3: CASKETSGRPLYEQYF. DNA for the CDR3: TGTGCCAGCAAGGAGACTAGCGGGAGGCCCTTGTACGAGCAGTACTTC.